The 6 T cell receptor beta chains given below trace back to one sample, sequenced in a study of shared clonotypes between healthy human individuals. TCRdb keeps only in-frame clones here, not all; method: immunoSEQ multiplex PCR. The sample includes around 79,000 clones, around 57% of them seen just once. Sequences were obtained from memory CD8+ T cells sorted from blood. The subset was: CD45RO+ cells pooled with CCR7-negative TemRA cells. The receptors stem from a man aged 25-45 years in good health.

A few counts support this clone. The J gene is TRBJ2-1, the V gene TRBV10-3, with 13 nucleotides matching TRBD2. In germline, CDR1 is ENHRY, CDR2 SYGVKD. Trimming removed 4 bases from V and 10 bases from J; junction bases left unmatched: 7. CDR3 size: 15 residues. This CDR3 is CAISVGLAGVEEQFF. The CDR3 DNA is TGTGCCATCAGTGTCGGACTAGCGGGAGTCGAGGAGCAGTTCTTC.

This clone has a handful of counts. This sequence joins TRBV4-2 and TRBJ2-5; 7 bases align to TRBD2. This CDR3 spans 15 amino acids. In germline, CDR1 is LGHNA, CDR2 YNFKEQ. The V gene end was trimmed by 4 bases and the J gene end by 5 bases; junction bases not matched to a gene: 10. The DNA of the CDR3 is TGTGCCAGCAGCCTCTTGGCGGGAGAGGTTGAGACCCAGTACTTC. Amino acid sequence: CASSLLAGEVETQYF.

As for this clone: One end of the junction does not line up with germline, which may come from a read error. This CDR3 is CASSFRLSETQYF. In nucleotides, the CDR3 is TGTGCTAGCAGCTTTAGGCTCTCGGAGACCCAGTACTTC. This chain uses TRBV7-7 with TRBJ2-5; no reliable D call. CDR3 length equals 13 residues. Germline CDR1 and CDR2: SSHAT and FNYEAQ (reference sequence).

The table lists this clone with a few counts. This chain connects TRBV7-9 to TRBJ1-5; 7 bases are shared with TRBD1. The germline gives CDR1 SEHNR, CDR2 FQNEAQ (reference sequence). After removal of 5 bases from V and 3 bases from J, the junction contained 7 bases not matched to a gene. There are 15 residues in the CDR3. This CDR3 reads CASSISGQLNQPQHF. The CDR3 nucleotides read TGTGCCAGCAGCATCTCGGGACAGCTCAATCAGCCCCAGCATTTT.

The chain is built from TRBV19 and TRBJ2-1, with 8 bases lining up with TRBD2. Trimming at V came to 3 bases and at J to 3 bases, leaving 7 bases not matched to a gene. The germline gives CDR1 LNHDA, CDR2 SQIVND (reference sequence). This CDR3 spans 16 amino acids. For the CDR3, the DNA is TGTGCCAGTAGTATGGACACCGGGACTAGCTACAATGAGCAGTTCTTC. It encodes CASSMDTGTSYNEQFF. Supplemented by reference TRBV19 and TRBJ2-1, the full variable domain reads DGGITQSPKYLFRKEGQNVTLSCEQNLNHDAMYWYRQDPGQGLRLIYYSQIVNDFQKGDIAEGYSVSREKKESFPLTVTSAQKNPTAFYLCASSMDTGTSYNEQFFGPGTRLTVL.

This chain links TRBV6-1 with TRBJ2-7, with no clear D. The length of the CDR3 is 14 residues. V was clipped by 1 base and J by 3 bases, with 10 bases between them. Germline V lookup: CDR1 MNHNS, CDR2 SASEGT. DNA of the CDR3: TGTGCCAGCAGTGAAGTCCGGGTCCACTACGAGCAGTACTTC. Its translation: CASSEVRVHYEQYF.